Listed here is a single T cell receptor (beta chain). This clone is classified as medium-sized (0.01 to 0.1%). Its cognate antigen has yet to be identified. No clone much larger than this one lies a single base away; base qualities are absent. Looking up the germline V gene (reference sequence) yields CDR1 DFQATT and CDR2 SNEGSKA. V was cut back by 5 bases and J by 0 bases, leaving a gap of 7 bases between them. The cysteine opens and the phenylalanine closes a CDR3 of 12 amino acids. Here the CDR3 DNA is all that survives: 36 bases in frame from base 1. Libraries were constructed by PCR. The sample was run on an Illumina HiSeq 4000. The TCR beta-chain CDR3 region of each patient was profiled by high-throughput sequencing. In the authors' own workflow: The researchers built a classifier to tell apart papillary thyroid cancer patients with distant metastasis, based on CDR3 differences among clinicopathological groups. The Shannon index was used to measure repertoire diversity, and the Morisita-Horn index was used to measure how similar tumor and blood repertoires were. Using fastp at Q25 and MiXCR, TCRdb reprocessed the public reads and kept productive beta chains. The V and J calls were determined by TCRdb, not by the authors. The table for this sample lists roughly 8,000 clones; over 25% of them were counted only once. Approximately 10% of the sample comes from the top ten.

None of the patients had been given any treatment before thyroid surgery. The study retrospectively analysed patient clinical samples collected from about 2012 to 2019 using T-cell receptor beta sequencing. The data derive from a study of metastatic and nonmetastatic thyroid tumors (dated by TCRdb to 2020 to 2021). At the level of the whole study: Repertoires from peripheral blood and from tumor or nodule tissue samples of malignant and benign thyroid patients were compared.

The research as a whole found: TCR beta diversity was reported as significantly higher in malignant tumors than in benign nodules, in both blood and tumor samples.

The chain is assembled from TRBV20-1 and TRBJ1-2; a tentative D match to TRBD1 spans 6 bases. This TCR came from a female donor with papillary thyroid cancer or a benign thyroid nodule (not recorded which). Some clones in this sample may be carry-over from other donors' samples. What was sequenced was tumor tissue. The sequenced DNA: TGCAGTGCTGGGACAACTAACTATGGCTACACCTTC. The resulting protein is CSAGTTNYGYTF.